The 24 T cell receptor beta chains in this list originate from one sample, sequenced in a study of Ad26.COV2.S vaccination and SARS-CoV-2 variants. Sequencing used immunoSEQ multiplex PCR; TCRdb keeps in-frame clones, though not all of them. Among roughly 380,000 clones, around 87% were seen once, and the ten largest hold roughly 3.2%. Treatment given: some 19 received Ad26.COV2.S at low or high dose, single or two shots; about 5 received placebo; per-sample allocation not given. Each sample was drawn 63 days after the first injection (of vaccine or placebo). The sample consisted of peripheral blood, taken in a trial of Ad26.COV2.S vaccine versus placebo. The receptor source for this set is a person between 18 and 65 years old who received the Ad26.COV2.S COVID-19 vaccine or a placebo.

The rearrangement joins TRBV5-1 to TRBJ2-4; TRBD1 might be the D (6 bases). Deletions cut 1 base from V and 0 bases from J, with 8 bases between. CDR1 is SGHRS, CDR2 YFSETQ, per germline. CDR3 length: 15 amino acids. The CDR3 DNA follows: TGCGCCAGCAGCTTGCAGGGGATAGCCAAAAACATTCAGTACTTC. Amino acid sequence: CASSLQGIAKNIQYF.

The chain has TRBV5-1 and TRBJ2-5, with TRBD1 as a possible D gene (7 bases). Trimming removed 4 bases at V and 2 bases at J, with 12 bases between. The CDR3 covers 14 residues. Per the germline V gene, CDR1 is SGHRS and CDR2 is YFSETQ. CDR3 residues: CASSTGDFQETQYF. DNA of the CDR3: TGCGCCAGCAGCACAGGGGACTTTCAAGAGACCCAGTACTTC.

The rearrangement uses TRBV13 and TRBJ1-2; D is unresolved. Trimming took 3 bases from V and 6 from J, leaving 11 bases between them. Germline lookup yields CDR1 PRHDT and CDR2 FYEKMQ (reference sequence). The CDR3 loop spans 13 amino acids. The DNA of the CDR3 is TGTGCCAGCAGCTTTTATGGCGAGGATGGCTACACCTTC. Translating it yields CASSFYGEDGYTF.

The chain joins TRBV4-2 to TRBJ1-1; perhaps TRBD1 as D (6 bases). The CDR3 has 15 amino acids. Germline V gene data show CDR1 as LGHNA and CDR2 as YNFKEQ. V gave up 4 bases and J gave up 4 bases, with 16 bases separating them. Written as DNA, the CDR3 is TGTGCCAGCAGCCCAGAAGGGGGGGAGAGCACTGAAGCTTTCTTT. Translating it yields CASSPEGGESTEAFF.

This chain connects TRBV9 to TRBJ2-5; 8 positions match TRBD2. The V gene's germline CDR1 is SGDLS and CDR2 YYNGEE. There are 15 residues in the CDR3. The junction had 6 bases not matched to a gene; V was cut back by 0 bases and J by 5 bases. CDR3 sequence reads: CASSVASGGPETQYF. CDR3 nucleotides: TGTGCCAGCAGCGTAGCAAGCGGGGGACCGGAGACCCAGTACTTC.

The CDR3 loop is CASSYIGQGDEKLFF. The CDR3 bases are TGTGCCAGCAGCTATATTGGACAGGGGGACGAAAAACTGTTTTTT. The rearrangement uses TRBV5-5 and TRBJ1-4, with 10 bases that match TRBD1. V was clipped by 3 bases and J by 8 bases; unmatched bases: 7. The CDR3 spans 15 residues. Germline V CDR1 and CDR2: SGHKS, YYEKEE (reference sequence).

CDR3 in amino acids: CASSSDRGSSGNTIYF. The CDR3 region has the DNA TGTGCCAGCAGCTCGGACAGGGGGAGTTCTGGAAACACCATATATTTT. The J gene is TRBJ1-3, the V gene TRBV5-6; 10 bases are shared with TRBD1. The CDR3 totals 16 residues. Germline V CDR1 and CDR2: SGHDT, YYEEEE. J was trimmed by 1 base and V by 3 bases; bases with no gene match: 4. Combining the CDR3 with reference TRBV5-6 and TRBJ1-3 gives the whole variable domain DAGVTQSPTHLIKTRGQQVTLRCSPKSGHDTVSWYQQALGQGPQFIFQYYEEEERQRGNFPDRFSGHQFPNYSSELNVNALLLGDSALYLCASSSDRGSSGNTIYFGEGSWLTVV.

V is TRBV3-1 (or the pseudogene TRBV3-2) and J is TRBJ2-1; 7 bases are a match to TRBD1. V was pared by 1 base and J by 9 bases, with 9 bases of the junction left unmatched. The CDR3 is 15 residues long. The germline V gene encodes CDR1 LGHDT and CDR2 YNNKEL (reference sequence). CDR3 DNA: TGTGCCAGCAGCCAAGTCGGGACAGATTATCGTGAGCAGTTCTTC. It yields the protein CASSQVGTDYREQFF.

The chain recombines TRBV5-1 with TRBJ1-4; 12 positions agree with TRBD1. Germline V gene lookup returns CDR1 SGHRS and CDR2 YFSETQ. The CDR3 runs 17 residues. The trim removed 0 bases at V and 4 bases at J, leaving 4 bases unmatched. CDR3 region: CASSLEGQGARNEKLFF. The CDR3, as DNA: TGCGCCAGCAGCTTGGAGGGACAGGGGGCGCGTAATGAAAAACTGTTTTTT.

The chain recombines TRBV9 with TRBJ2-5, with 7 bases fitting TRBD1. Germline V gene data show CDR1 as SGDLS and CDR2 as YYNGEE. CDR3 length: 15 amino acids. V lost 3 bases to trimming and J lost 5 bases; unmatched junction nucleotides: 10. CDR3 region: CASSERQGLWETQYF. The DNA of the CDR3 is TGTGCCAGCAGCGAGCGACAGGGTCTTTGGGAGACCCAGTACTTC.

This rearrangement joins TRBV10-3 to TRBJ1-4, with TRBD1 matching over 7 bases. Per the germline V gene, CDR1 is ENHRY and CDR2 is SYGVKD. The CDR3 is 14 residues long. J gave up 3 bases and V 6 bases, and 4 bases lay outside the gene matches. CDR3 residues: CAISRQGANEKLFF. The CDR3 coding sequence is TGTGCCATCAGCAGACAGGGAGCTAATGAAAAACTGTTTTTT.

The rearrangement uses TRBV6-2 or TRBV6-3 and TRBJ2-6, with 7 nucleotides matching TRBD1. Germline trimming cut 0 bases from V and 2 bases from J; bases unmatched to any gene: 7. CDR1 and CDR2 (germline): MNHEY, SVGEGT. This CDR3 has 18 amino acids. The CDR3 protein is CASSYSPQGLTGANVLTF. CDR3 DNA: TGTGCCAGCAGTTACTCTCCACAGGGGTTAACTGGGGCCAACGTCCTGACTTTC.

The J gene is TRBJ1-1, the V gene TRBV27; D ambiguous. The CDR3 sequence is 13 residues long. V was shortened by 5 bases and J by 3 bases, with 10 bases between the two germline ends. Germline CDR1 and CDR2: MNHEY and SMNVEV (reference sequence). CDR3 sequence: CASSPGRDTEAFF. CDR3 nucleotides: TGTGCCAGCAGTCCTGGACGGGACACTGAAGCTTTCTTT.

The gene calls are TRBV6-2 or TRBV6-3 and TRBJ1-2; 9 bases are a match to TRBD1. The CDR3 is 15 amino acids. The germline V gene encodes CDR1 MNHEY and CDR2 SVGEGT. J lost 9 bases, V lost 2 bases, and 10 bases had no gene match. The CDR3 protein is CASSYPPGTGRSYTF. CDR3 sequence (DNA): TGTGCCAGCAGTTACCCACCCGGGACAGGGAGGAGCTACACCTTC.

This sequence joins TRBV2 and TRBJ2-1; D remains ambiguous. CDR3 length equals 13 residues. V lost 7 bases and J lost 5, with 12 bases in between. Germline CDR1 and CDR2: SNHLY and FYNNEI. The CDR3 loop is CASIGYIDNEQFF. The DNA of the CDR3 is TGTGCCAGCATAGGTTACATAGACAATGAGCAGTTCTTC.

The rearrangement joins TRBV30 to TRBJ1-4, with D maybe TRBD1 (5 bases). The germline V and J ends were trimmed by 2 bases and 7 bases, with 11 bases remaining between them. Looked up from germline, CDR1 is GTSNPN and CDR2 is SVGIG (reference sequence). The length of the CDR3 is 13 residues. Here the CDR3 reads CAWSKTDSEKLFF. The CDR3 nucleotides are TGTGCCTGGAGTAAGACAGATAGTGAAAAACTGTTTTTT.

In DNA, the CDR3 is TGTGCCAGCAGACGGGACTGGCTTATGGATGAGCAGTTCTTC. This gives the protein CASRRDWLMDEQFF. The chain joins TRBV6-5 to TRBJ2-1, with D tentatively TRBD2 (6 bases). The CDR3 covers 14 residues. Trimming took off 6 bases at V and 8 bases at J, with 17 bases between the two ends. The germline V gene encodes CDR1 MNHEY and CDR2 SVGAGI.

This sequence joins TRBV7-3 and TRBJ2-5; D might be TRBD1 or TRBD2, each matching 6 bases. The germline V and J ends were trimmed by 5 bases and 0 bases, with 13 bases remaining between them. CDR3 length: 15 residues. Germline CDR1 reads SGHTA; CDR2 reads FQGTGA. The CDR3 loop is CASSPLGGHQETQYF. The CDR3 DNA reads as TGTGCCAGCAGCCCCCTAGGGGGGCACCAAGAGACCCAGTACTTC.

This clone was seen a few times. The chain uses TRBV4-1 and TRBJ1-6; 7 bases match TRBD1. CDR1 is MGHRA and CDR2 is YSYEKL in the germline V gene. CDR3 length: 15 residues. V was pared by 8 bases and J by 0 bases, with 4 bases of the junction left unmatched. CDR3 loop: CASGTGVSYNSPLHF. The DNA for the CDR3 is TGCGCCAGCGGAACAGGGGTCTCCTATAATTCACCCCTCCACTTT.

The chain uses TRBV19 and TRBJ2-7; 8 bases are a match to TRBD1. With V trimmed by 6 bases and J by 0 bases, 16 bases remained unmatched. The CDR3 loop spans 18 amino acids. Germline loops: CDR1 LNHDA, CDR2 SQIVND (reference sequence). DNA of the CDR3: TGTGCCAGTAGATCAACCCGTTTCGGGACAGGCGCCTCCTACGAGCAGTACTTC. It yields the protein CASRSTRFGTGASYEQYF.

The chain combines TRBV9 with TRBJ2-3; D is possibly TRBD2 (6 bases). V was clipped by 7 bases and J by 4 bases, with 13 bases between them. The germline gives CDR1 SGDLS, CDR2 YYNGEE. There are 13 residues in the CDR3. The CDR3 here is CASHGLASDTQYF. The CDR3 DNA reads TGTGCCAGCCATGGGCTAGCGTCAGATACGCAGTATTTT.

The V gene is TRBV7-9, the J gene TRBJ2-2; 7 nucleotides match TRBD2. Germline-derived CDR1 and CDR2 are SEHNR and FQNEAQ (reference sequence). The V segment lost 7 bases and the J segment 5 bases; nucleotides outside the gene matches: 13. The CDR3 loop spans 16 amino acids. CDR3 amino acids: CASTTSGGRSTGELFF. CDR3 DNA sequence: TGTGCCAGCACCACCTCCGGGGGGAGAAGTACCGGGGAGCTGTTTTTT.

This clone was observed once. Here the CDR3 DNA reads TGTGCCATCAGTGACCCTACTAGCGGGGGAGCCGGAGAGACCCAGTACTTC. Translation gives CAISDPTSGGAGETQYF. The rearrangement uses TRBV10-3 and TRBJ2-5, with 11 bases matching TRBD2. V dropped 3 bases and J dropped 4; count of bases not matched to a gene: 10. In germline, CDR1 is ENHRY, CDR2 SYGVKD. The length of the CDR3 is 17 residues.

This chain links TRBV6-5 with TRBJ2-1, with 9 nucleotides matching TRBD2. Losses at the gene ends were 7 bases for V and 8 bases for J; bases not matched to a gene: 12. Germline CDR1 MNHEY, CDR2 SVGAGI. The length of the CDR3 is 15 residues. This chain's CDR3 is CASMNLGGGVYEQFF. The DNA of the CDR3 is TGTGCCAGCATGAACTTAGGCGGGGGGGTTTATGAGCAGTTCTTC.